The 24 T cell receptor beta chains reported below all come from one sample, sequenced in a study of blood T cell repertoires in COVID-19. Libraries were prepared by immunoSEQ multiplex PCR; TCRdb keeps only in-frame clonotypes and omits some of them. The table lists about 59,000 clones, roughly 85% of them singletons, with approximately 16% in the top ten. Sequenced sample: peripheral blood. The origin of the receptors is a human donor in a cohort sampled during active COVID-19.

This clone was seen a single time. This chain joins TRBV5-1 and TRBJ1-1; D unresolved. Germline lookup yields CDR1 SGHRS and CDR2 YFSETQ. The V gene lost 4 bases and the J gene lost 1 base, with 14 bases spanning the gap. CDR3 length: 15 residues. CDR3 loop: CASSPGLVKNTEAFF. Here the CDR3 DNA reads TGCGCCAGCAGCCCCGGACTCGTTAAGAACACTGAAGCTTTCTTT.

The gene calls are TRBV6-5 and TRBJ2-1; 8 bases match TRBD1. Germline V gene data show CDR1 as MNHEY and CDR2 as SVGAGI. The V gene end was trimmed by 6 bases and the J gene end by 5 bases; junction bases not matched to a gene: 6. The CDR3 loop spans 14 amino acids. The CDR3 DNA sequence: TGTGCCAGCAGGACCGGGACAGGAAACAATGAGCAGTTCTTC. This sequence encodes CASRTGTGNNEQFF.

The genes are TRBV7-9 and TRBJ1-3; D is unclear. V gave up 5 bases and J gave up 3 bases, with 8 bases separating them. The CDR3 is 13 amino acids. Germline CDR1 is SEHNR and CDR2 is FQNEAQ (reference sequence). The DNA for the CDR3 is TGTGCCAGCAGCCGGGATGGTGGAAACACCATATATTTT. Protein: CASSRDGGNTIYF.

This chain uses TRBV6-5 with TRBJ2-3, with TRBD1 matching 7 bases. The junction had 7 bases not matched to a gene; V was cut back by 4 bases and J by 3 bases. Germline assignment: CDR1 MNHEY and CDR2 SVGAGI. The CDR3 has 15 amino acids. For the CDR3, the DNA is TGTGCCAGCAGTTTCGACAGGGCAGCGACAGATACGCAGTATTTT. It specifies CASSFDRAATDTQYF.

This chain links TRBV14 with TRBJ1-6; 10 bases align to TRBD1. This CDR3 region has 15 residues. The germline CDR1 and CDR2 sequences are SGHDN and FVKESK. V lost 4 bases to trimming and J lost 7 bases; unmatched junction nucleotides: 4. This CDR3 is CASSPTGGRNSPLHF. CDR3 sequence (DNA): TGTGCCAGCAGCCCGACAGGGGGCAGGAATTCACCCCTCCACTTT.

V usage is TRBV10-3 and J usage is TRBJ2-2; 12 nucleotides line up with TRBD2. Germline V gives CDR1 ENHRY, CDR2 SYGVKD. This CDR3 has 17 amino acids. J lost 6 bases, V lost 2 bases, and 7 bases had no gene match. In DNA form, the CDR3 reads TGTGCCATCAGTGAGCTAGCGGGGGGGCTAATTGCCGGGGAGCTGTTTTTT. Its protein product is CAISELAGGLIAGELFF.

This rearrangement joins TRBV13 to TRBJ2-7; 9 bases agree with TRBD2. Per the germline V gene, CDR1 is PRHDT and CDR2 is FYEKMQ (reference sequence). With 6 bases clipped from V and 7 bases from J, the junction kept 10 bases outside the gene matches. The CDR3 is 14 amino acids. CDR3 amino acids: CASSFSPTSGEQYF. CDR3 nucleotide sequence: TGTGCCAGCAGTTTTTCTCCGACTAGCGGAGAGCAGTACTTC.

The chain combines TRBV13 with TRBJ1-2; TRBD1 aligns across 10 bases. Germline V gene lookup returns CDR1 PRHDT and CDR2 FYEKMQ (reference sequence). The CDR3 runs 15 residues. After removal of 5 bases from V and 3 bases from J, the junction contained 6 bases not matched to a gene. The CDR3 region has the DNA TGTGCCAGCAGCGGCCGGGACAGGGGTGACTATGGCTACACCTTC. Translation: CASSGRDRGDYGYTF. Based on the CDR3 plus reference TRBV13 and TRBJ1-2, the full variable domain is AAGVIQSPRHLIKEKRETATLKCYPIPRHDTVYWYQQGPGQDPQFLISFYEKMQSDKGSIPDRFSAQQFSDYHSELNMSSLELGDSALYFCASSGRDRGDYGYTFGSGTRLTVV.

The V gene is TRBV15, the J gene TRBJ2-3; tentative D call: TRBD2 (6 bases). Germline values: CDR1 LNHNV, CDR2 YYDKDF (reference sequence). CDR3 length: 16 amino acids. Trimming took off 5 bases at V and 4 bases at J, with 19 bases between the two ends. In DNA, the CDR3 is TGTGCCACCAGCTATTTGGGGGGTGGCGTGGCAGATACGCAGTATTTT. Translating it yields CATSYLGGGVADTQYF.

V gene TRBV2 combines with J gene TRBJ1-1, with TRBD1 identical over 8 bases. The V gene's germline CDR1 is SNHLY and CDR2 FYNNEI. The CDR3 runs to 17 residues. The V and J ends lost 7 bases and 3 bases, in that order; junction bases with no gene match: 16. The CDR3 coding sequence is TGTGCCAGCAATCCCGGGACAGGATTGGTAATGGACACTGAAGCTTTCTTT. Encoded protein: CASNPGTGLVMDTEAFF.

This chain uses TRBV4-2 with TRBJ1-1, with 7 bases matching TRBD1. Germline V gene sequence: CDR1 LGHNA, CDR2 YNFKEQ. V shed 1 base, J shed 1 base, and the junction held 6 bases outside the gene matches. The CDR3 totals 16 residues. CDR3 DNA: TGTGCCAGCAGCCAAGTAGACAGGGCGGGGAACACTGAAGCTTTCTTT. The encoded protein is CASSQVDRAGNTEAFF.

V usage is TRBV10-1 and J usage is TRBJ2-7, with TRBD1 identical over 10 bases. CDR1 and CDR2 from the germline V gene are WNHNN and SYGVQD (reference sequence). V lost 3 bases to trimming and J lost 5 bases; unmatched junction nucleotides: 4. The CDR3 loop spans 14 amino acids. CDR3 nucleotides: TGCGCCAGCAGTGATGGACAGGGGGTCGACGAGCAGTACTTC. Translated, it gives CASSDGQGVDEQYF.

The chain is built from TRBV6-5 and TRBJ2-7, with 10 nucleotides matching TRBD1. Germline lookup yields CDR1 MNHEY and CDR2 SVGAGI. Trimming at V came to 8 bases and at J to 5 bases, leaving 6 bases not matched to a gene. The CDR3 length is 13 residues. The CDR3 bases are TGTGCCAGCGGGGACAGGGGAAGCCACGAGCAGTACTTC. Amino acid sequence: CASGDRGSHEQYF.

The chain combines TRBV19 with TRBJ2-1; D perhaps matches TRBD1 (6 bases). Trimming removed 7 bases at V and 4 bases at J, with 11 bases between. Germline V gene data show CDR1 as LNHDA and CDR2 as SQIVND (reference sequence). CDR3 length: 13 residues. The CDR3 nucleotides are TGTGCCAGTAATCCCAGGGGATACAATGAGCAGTTCTTC. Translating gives CASNPRGYNEQFF.

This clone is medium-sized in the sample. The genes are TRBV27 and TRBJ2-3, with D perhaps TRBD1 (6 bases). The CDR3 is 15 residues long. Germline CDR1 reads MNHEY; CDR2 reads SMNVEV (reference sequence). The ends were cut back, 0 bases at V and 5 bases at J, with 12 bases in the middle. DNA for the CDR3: TGTGCCAGCAGTTTATCCGCAGGGGCCTTAGATACGCAGTATTTT. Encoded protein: CASSLSAGALDTQYF.

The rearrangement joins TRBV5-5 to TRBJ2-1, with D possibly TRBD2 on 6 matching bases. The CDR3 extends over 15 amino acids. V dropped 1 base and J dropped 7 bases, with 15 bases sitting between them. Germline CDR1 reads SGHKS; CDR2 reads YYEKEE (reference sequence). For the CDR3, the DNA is TGTGCCAGCAGCTTGCTTAGGGAGGCTGTAAATGAGCAGTTCTTC. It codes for CASSLLREAVNEQFF.

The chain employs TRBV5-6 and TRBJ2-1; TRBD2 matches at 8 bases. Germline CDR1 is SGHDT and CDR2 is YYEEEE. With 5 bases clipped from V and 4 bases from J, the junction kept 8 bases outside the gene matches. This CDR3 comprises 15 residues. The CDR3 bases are TGTGCCAGCAGTTACGGTAGCGGGGCGTACAATGAGCAGTTCTTC. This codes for CASSYGSGAYNEQFF.

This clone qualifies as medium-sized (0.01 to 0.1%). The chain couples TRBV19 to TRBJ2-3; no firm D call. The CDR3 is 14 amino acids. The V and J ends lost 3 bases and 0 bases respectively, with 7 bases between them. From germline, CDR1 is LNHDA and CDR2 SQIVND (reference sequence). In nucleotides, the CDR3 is TGTGCCAGTAGTATTGCAGTTAGCACAGATACGCAGTATTTT. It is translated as CASSIAVSTDTQYF. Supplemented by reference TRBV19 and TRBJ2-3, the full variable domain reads DGGITQSPKYLFRKEGQNVTLSCEQNLNHDAMYWYRQDPGQGLRLIYYSQIVNDFQKGDIAEGYSVSREKKESFPLTVTSAQKNPTAFYLCASSIAVSTDTQYFGPGTRLTVL.

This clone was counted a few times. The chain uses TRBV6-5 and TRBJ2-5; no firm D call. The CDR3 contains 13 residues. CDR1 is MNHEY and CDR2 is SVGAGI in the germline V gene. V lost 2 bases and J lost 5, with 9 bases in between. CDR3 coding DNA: TGTGCCAGCAGTTACACTTTTAAGGAGACCCAGTACTTC. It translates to CASSYTFKETQYF.

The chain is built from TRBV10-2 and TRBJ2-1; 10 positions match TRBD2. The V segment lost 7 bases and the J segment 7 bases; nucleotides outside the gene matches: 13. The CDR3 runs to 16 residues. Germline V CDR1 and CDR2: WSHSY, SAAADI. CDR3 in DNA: TGCGCCAGCACGCGAACACTAGCGGGGCCTGGGAATGAGCAGTTCTTC. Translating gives CASTRTLAGPGNEQFF.

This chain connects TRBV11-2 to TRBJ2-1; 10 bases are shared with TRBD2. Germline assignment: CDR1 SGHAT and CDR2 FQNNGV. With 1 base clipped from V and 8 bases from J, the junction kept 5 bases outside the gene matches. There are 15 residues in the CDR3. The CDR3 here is CASSLVAGGSDEQFF. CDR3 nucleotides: TGTGCCAGCAGCTTAGTAGCGGGGGGTTCGGATGAGCAGTTCTTC.

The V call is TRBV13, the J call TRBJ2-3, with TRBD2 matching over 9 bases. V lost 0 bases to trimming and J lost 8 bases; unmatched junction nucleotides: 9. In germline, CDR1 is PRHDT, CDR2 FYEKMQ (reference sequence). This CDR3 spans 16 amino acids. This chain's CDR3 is CASSLGRAGGRATQYF. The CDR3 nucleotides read TGTGCCAGCAGCTTAGGCCGAGCGGGGGGCCGTGCTACGCAGTATTTT.

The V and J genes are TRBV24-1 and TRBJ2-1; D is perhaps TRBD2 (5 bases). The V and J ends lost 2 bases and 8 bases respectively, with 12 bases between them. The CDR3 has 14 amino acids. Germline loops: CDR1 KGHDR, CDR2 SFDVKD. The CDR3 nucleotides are TGTGCCACCAGTGATTCCTACCTAGCCTATGAGCAGTTCTTC. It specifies CATSDSYLAYEQFF.

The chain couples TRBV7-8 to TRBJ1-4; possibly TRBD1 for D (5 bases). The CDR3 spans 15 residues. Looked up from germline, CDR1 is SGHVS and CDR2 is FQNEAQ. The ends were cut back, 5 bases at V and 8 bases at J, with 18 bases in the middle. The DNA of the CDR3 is TGTGCCAGCAGCCCACGCATTGGGGGAGGGGAAAAACTGTTTTTT. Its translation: CASSPRIGGGEKLFF.